This is a list of T cell receptor beta chains from one sample in a study of response to subunit inactivated influenza vaccine. TCRdb recomputed calls from the RT-PCR reads with MiXCR, one row per CDR3 protein. The table shows a few hundred thousand distinct CDR3 sequences, with about a fifth occurring only once. The sample consisted of PBMCs from blood, taken 21 months after vaccination. The receptors come from a man between 50 and 69 years old who received an inactivated influenza vaccine. Each CDR3 is given with its conserved first and last residue. The D gene is left open where the match is weak. Rows may omit the clone size; those that give it use once, few, many or a size class.

>.|TRBJ2-4|TRBD2|TRBV7-2
TGTGCCAGCAGCTTAGTAGCGGGGGGGAACATTCAGTACTTC
CASSLVAGGNIQYF
>few|TRBJ2-2|.|TRBV7-6
TGTGCCAGCAGCTTGTGGGAGAACACCGGGGAGCTGTTTTTT
CASSLWENTGELFF
>few|TRBJ1-1|.|TRBV2
TGTGCCAGCAAGAAGGAACCAGGGTTGGAGACTGAAGCTTTCTTT
CASKKEPGLETEAFF
>.|TRBJ2-2|.|TRBV30
TGTGCCTGGGGACCCACCGGGGAGCTGTTTTTT
CAWGPTGELFF
>few|TRBJ2-7|.|TRBV29-1
TGCAGCGTTGAAGACGGGACAAACTACGAGCAGTACTTC
CSVEDGTNYEQYF
>few|TRBJ1-1|.|TRBV20-1
TGCAGTGCTGATAGGTCCGGGGGCGTTGAAGCTTTCTTT
CSADRSGGVEAFF
>.|TRBJ2-2|TRBD1|TRBV5-1
TGCGCCAGCAGTCCCACAGGGGGGCGAGATACCGGGGAGCTGTTTTTT
CASSPTGGRDTGELFF
>.|TRBJ2-7|.|TRBV29-1
TGCAGCATCCTACAGGGAGGGGGCAACGAGCAGTACTTC
CSILQGGGNEQYF
>few|TRBJ2-7|TRBD2|TRBV28
TGTGCCAGCAGTTGGCCGACTAGCGGGGGCCAGAGCTCCTACGAGCAGTACTTC
CASSWPTSGGQSSYEQYF
>.|TRBJ2-1|TRBD1|TRBV6-2/TRBV6-3
TGTGCCAGCAGTTACCGGCGACAGGGGTCAAAGCAGTTCTTC
CASSYRRQGSKQFF
>many|TRBJ1-4|.|TRBV14
TGTGCCAGCAGCCAAGAGGTGGCTTTTAATGAAAAACTGTTTTTT
CASSQEVAFNEKLFF
>.|TRBJ1-5|.|TRBV7-2
TGTGCCAGCAGCTTTCAGGGTTATAGCAATCAGCCCCAGCATTTT
CASSFQGYSNQPQHF
>.|TRBJ2-1|TRBD1|TRBV24-1
TGTGCCACCAGTGATGTACAGGGGCCGACCTACAATGAGCAGTTCTTC
CATSDVQGPTYNEQFF
>.|TRBJ2-4|TRBD1|TRBV4-1
TGCGCCAGCAGTCAAACCCTCCCCGGGACAGGGGCCCGCCGGGGGAACATTCAGTACTTC
CASSQTLPGTGARRGNIQYF
>.|TRBJ2-1|TRBD2|TRBV7-8
TGTGCCAGCAGCGTACTGACTAGCGGGAGGTACAATGAGCAGTTCTTC
CASSVLTSGRYNEQFF
>few|TRBJ2-5|.|TRBV5-4
TGTGCCAGCAGCTTGGCCAAACAGCCCTTGACCCAGTACTTC
CASSLAKQPLTQYF
>many|TRBJ1-4|.|TRBV28
TGTGCCAGCGGCCGTCTTTGGGGGGATGAAAAACTGTTTTTT
CASGRLWGDEKLFF
>few|TRBJ1-6|.|TRBV20-1
TGCAGTGCTCAGTCGGGGGGCAATTCACCCCTCCACTTT
CSAQSGGNSPLHF
>many|TRBJ1-1|.|TRBV7-9
TGTGCCAGCAGCCGGCGGGACATCTCTGAAGCTTTCTTT
CASSRRDISEAFF
>.|TRBJ2-5|.|TRBV10-3
TGTGCCATCAGTGAGTCTAGGATGGAGACCCAGTACTTC
CAISESRMETQYF
>few|TRBJ2-2|TRBD1|TRBV5-1
TGCGCCAGCAGCCCGATCAGGGGGACCGGGGAGCTGTTTTTT
CASSPIRGTGELFF
>few|TRBJ2-2|TRBD1|TRBV12-3/TRBV12-4
TGTGCCAGCAGCCCGAGACAGGGGAACCCCGGGGAGCTGTTTTTT
CASSPRQGNPGELFF
>few|TRBJ1-6|TRBD1|TRBV12-3/TRBV12-4
TGTGCCAGCAGGAGGGGACAGGGAACGACACCCCTCCACTTT
CASRRGQGTTPLHF
>few|TRBJ2-2|.|TRBV12-3/TRBV12-4
TGTGCCAGCAACCCTCGAGGGGTGGGCGGGGAGCTGTTTTTT
CASNPRGVGGELFF
>few|TRBJ1-5|TRBD1|TRBV6-2/TRBV6-3
TGTGCCAGCGGACAGGGGGCAAGGCAGCCCCAGCATTTT
CASGQGARQPQHF